Presented here are 30 T cell receptor beta chains from one specimen sequenced in a study of T cells in Graves' hyperthyroidism and ophthalmopathy. Template material for amplifying TCR beta CDR3 regions consisted of RNA transcripts. HTBI primers were the set used in a first-round RT-PCR of the TCR CDR3. TCRdb independently ran MiXCR on the multiplex PCR reads; one entry per CDR3 protein. The sample includes about 550,000 distinct CDR3 sequences, around 21% of them seen just once. Sequenced sample: blood. These receptors came from a man between 18 and 35 years old with Graves' hyperthyroidism.

V and J are TRBV4-1 and TRBJ2-7; D could derive from TRBD1 or TRBD2 (5 bases each). The CDR3 has 15 amino acids. Germline CDR1 is MGHRA and CDR2 is YSYEKL. Trimming removed 4 bases from V and 4 bases from J, with 17 bases in between. CDR3 coding DNA: TGCGCCAGCAGCCCGGGTTGGGACGGGGCATACGAGCAGTACTTC. Translating gives CASSPGWDGAYEQYF.

This clonotype was seen at least ten times. V and J are TRBV7-6 and TRBJ1-1, with unresolved D. Germline CDR1 SGHVS, CDR2 FNYEAQ. The germline V and J ends were trimmed by 3 bases and 2 bases, with 10 bases remaining between them. This CDR3 contains 14 residues. The CDR3 sequence: CASSLLGANTEAFF. The CDR3 DNA follows: TGTGCCAGCAGCTTGCTCGGTGCAAACACTGAAGCTTTCTTT.

This CDR3 reads CATSDSRGGTEAFF. In DNA, the CDR3 is TGTGCCACCAGTGATTCGAGAGGGGGGACTGAAGCTTTCTTT. The J gene is TRBJ1-1, the V gene TRBV24-1; D perhaps matches TRBD1 (6 bases). The CDR3 runs to 14 residues. The V end was cut by 2 bases, the J end by 5 bases, with 11 bases between. Germline assignment: CDR1 KGHDR and CDR2 SFDVKD.

This clonotype was picked up many times. CDR3 coding DNA: TGTGCCTGGAGTTCTTTGACACCGAACACTGAAGCTTTCTTT. Translating it yields CAWSSLTPNTEAFF. V usage is TRBV30 and J usage is TRBJ1-1; the D is unclear. Germline assignment: CDR1 GTSNPN and CDR2 SVGIG (reference sequence). This CDR3 is 14 amino acids long. Trimming stripped 2 bases from V and 1 base from J, with 11 bases between.

This chain links TRBV19 with TRBJ2-7; no firm D call. The CDR3 is 14 residues long. Deletions cut 3 bases from V and 3 bases from J, with 12 bases between. From germline, CDR1 is LNHDA and CDR2 SQIVND (reference sequence). Here the CDR3 reads CASSIEAGDYEQYF. Written as DNA, the CDR3 is TGTGCCAGTAGTATTGAGGCAGGTGACTACGAGCAGTACTTC.

This clonotype was observed at least ten times. The chain carries TRBV7-2 and TRBJ1-5; D gene unclear. From germline, CDR1 is SGHTA and CDR2 FQGNSA. V lost 2 bases to trimming and J lost 7 bases, with 9 bases between them. The CDR3 length is 13 residues. As DNA, the CDR3 is TGTGCCAGCAGCTTAAGCCCCTTCCAGCCCCAGCATTTT. Protein sequence: CASSLSPFQPQHF. Complete variable domain (other parts from reference TRBV7-2 and TRBJ1-5): GAGVSQSPSNKVTEKGKDVELRCDPISGHTALYWYRQSLGQGLEFLIYFQGNSAPDKSGLPSDRFSAERTGGSVSTLTIQRTQQEDSAVYLCASSLSPFQPQHFGDGTRLSIL.

This clonotype occurred a few times. V gene TRBV12-3 or TRBV12-4 combines with J gene TRBJ1-2; no definite D call. Trimming took 6 bases from V and 0 from J, leaving 11 bases between them. CDR3 size: 14 residues. In nucleotides, the CDR3 is TGTGCCAGCAGCCCCGACGGACCTAACTATGGCTACACCTTC. Amino acid sequence: CASSPDGPNYGYTF.

This clonotype has at least ten counts. The chain links TRBV20-1 to TRBJ2-7, with D perhaps matching TRBD1 or TRBD2 (5 bases each). Germline values: CDR1 DFQATT, CDR2 SNEGSKA (reference sequence). The V gene lost 5 bases and the J gene lost 8 bases, with 25 bases spanning the gap. The CDR3 runs to 15 residues. The CDR3 coding sequence is TGCAGTGCTGTGTCGTCCGGGCGTGTGGGGACGAAGCAGTACTTC. The encoded protein is CSAVSSGRVGTKQYF.

Ten or more counts support this clonotype. The chain combines TRBV6-5 with TRBJ1-6; 10 nucleotides match TRBD1. The J segment lost 10 bases and the V segment lost 0 bases, leaving 3 bases of the junction unmatched. Per germline, CDR1 MNHEY and CDR2 SVGAGI. The CDR3 is 15 amino acids. CDR3 sequence reads: CASSYSGTGVSPLHF. The CDR3 DNA reads as TGTGCCAGCAGTTACTCGGGGACAGGGGTGTCACCCCTCCACTTT.

This clonotype was counted ten times or more. J is TRBJ2-2 and V is TRBV15, with D unclear. Trimming removed 2 bases from V and 5 bases from J, with 6 bases in between. Germline V CDR1 and CDR2: LNHNV, YYDKDF (reference sequence). The CDR3 runs 13 residues. CDR3 residues: CATSRSATGELFF. The CDR3 coding sequence is TGTGCCACCAGCAGATCCGCGACCGGGGAGCTGTTTTTT.

This clonotype was observed at least ten times. The V and J genes are TRBV6-1 and TRBJ2-5, with 9 bases matching TRBD1. After removal of 8 bases from V and 5 bases from J, the junction contained 9 bases not matched to a gene. CDR3 length equals 14 residues. CDR1 MNHNS and CDR2 SASEGT come from the germline V gene. Here the CDR3 DNA reads TGTGCCAGCGGGCTGGGACAGGGCAAGGAGACCCAGTACTTC. Its translation is CASGLGQGKETQYF.

This clonotype was observed at least ten times. The chain recombines TRBV28 with TRBJ1-1; D remains ambiguous. Per the germline V gene, CDR1 is MDHEN and CDR2 is SYDVKM. The V gene lost 3 bases and the J gene lost 1 base, with 9 bases spanning the gap. CDR3 size: 14 residues. CDR3 region: CASSFGLQNTEAFF. The CDR3 DNA follows: TGTGCCAGCAGTTTCGGGCTTCAGAACACTGAAGCTTTCTTT.

V and J are TRBV11-2 and TRBJ2-7; 8 bases map to TRBD1. CDR3 length: 15 residues. The V gene's germline CDR1 is SGHAT and CDR2 FQNNGV. V dropped 5 bases and J dropped 2; count of bases not matched to a gene: 8. As DNA, the CDR3 is TGTGCCAGCAGCGTACGACAGGGGCAGCCCTACGAGCAGTACTTC. Translating gives CASSVRQGQPYEQYF.

V gene TRBV7-9 combines with J gene TRBJ2-5, with D possibly being TRBD2 (7 bases). With 6 bases removed from V and 1 base from J, the gap between germline ends came to 12 bases. The germline V gene encodes CDR1 SEHNR and CDR2 FQNEAQ (reference sequence). The CDR3 covers 14 residues. The CDR3 DNA follows: TGTGCCAGCAGTTGGGGGGGCAGCCAAGAGACCCAGTACTTC. It is translated as CASSWGGSQETQYF.

Points on this clonotype: The CDR3 end shows no conserved phenylalanine or tryptophan, and so a read error is likely. V gene TRBV6-1 combines with J gene TRBJ2-2; no reliable D call. Germline assignment: CDR1 MNHNS and CDR2 SASEGT. V was clipped by 6 bases and J by 0 bases, with 5 bases between them. This CDR3 comprises 13 residues. The CDR3 reads CASSEANTGELFV. The CDR3 DNA is TGTGCCAGCAGCGAGGCGAACACCGGGGAGCTGTTTGTT.

This chain links TRBV20-1 with TRBJ1-5; possible D gene TRBD1, 6 bases. Germline CDR1 DFQATT, CDR2 SNEGSKA (reference sequence). Trimming stripped 3 bases from V and 0 bases from J, with 18 bases between. The CDR3 has 17 residues. The CDR3 sequence: CSARGDPGAHSNQPQHF. CDR3 DNA sequence: TGCAGTGCTAGGGGCGACCCAGGGGCTCATAGCAATCAGCCCCAGCATTTT.

The J gene is TRBJ2-7, the V gene TRBV20-1; 7 bases are a match to TRBD2. The CDR3 contains 13 residues. V trimming: 3 bases; J trimming: 6 bases; junction bases outside the gene matches: 8. Germline lookup yields CDR1 DFQATT and CDR2 SNEGSKA (reference sequence). The CDR3 DNA follows: TGCAGTGCTAGCAGGGCGGGAGTGCTCGAGCAGTACTTC. Translating it yields CSASRAGVLEQYF.

In its sample, this clonotype was seen a few times. J is TRBJ1-1 and V is TRBV6-1, with D unresolved. V was cut by 4 bases and J by 1 base, with 10 bases left in between. The CDR3 loop spans 14 amino acids. Germline lookup yields CDR1 MNHNS and CDR2 SASEGT. The CDR3 spells CASSAADSNTEAFF. For the CDR3, the DNA is TGTGCCAGCAGTGCCGCAGACTCGAACACTGAAGCTTTCTTT.

This clonotype was counted only a few times. This chain's CDR3 is CAVRDRGYEQYF. The CDR3 region has the DNA TGTGCCGTTAGGGACAGGGGATACGAGCAGTACTTC. J is TRBJ2-7 and V is TRBV28, with 10 bases that match TRBD1. The CDR3 extends over 12 amino acids. V shed 11 bases, J shed 4 bases, and the junction held 5 bases outside the gene matches. CDR1 and CDR2 from the germline V gene are MDHEN and SYDVKM.

At least ten counts were recorded for this clonotype. The rearrangement links TRBV4-1 to TRBJ1-1; D is possibly TRBD1 (5 bases). V was cut by 5 bases and J by 7 bases, with 14 bases left in between. This CDR3 region has 13 residues. The V gene's germline CDR1 is MGHRA and CDR2 YSYEKL. The CDR3: CASSSGFGNEAFF. CDR3 coding DNA: TGCGCCAGCAGCTCAGGGTTTGGGAATGAAGCTTTCTTT.

This clonotype turned up a few times. The chain is built from TRBV4-1 and TRBJ2-7, with 10 bases fitting TRBD2. CDR1 is MGHRA, CDR2 YSYEKL, per germline. V shed 1 base, J shed 4 bases, and the junction held 7 bases outside the gene matches. This CDR3 region has 16 residues. CDR3 residues: CASSQGPASGGYEQYF. The CDR3 coding sequence is TGCGCCAGCAGCCAAGGGCCTGCTAGCGGGGGATACGAGCAGTACTTC.

This clonotype was seen many times. The chain has TRBV6-1 and TRBJ1-2; D ambiguous. The CDR3 totals 13 residues. CDR1 is MNHNS and CDR2 is SASEGT in the germline V gene. The V and J ends lost 3 bases and 7 bases respectively, with 12 bases between them. The CDR3 nucleotides read TGTGCCAGCAGTGACGAAATTCCCGGTGGCTACACCTTC. Its protein product is CASSDEIPGGYTF.

The chain joins TRBV12-3 or TRBV12-4 to TRBJ2-2, with D tentatively TRBD2 (6 bases). The CDR3 has 15 residues. Trimming removed 5 bases at V and 7 bases at J, with 17 bases between. The CDR3 DNA follows: TGTGCCAGCAGTCCTCGCGGGAAAGGAAACGGGGAGCTGTTTTTT. Its protein is CASSPRGKGNGELFF.

A few counts support this clonotype. J is TRBJ2-7 and V is TRBV30; 10 bases are shared with TRBD1. V lost 5 bases, J lost 4 bases, and 8 bases stayed unmatched. The CDR3 sequence is 14 residues long. The germline CDR1 and CDR2 sequences are GTSNPN and SVGIG (reference sequence). CDR3 residues: CAWGTGTGAYEQYF. The CDR3 region has the DNA TGTGCCTGGGGTACCGGGACAGGGGCTTACGAGCAGTACTTC.

This clonotype was observed at least ten times. V usage is TRBV12-3 or TRBV12-4 and J usage is TRBJ1-1; possible D gene TRBD1, 5 bases. The CDR3 sequence is 14 residues long. The ends were cut back, 6 bases at V and 4 bases at J, with 15 bases in the middle. DNA for the CDR3: TGTGCCAGCAGCTTCGGGACGAAGAGCACTGAAGCTTTCTTT. Translation gives CASSFGTKSTEAFF.

The table lists this clonotype with a few counts. The chain employs TRBV12-3 or TRBV12-4 and TRBJ1-1, with a tentative D call TRBD1 (5 bases). Trimming stripped 6 bases from V and 2 bases from J, with 13 bases between. CDR3 length: 14 residues. DNA for the CDR3: TGTGCCAGCAGCTACAGGTTTGAAAACACTGAAGCTTTCTTT. It yields the protein CASSYRFENTEAFF.

This clonotype was detected a few times. V gene TRBV9 combines with J gene TRBJ2-5, with D perhaps assigned TRBD1 or TRBD2 (6 bases each). V lost 0 bases to trimming and J lost 2 bases, with 8 bases between them. Germline CDR1 SGDLS, CDR2 YYNGEE. The CDR3 consists of 14 residues. The CDR3: CASSVEGGQETQYF. For the CDR3, the DNA is TGTGCCAGCAGCGTAGAAGGGGGGCAAGAGACCCAGTACTTC.

This clonotype was recorded at least ten times. This chain joins TRBV19 and TRBJ1-5, with TRBD1 matching over 10 bases. With 4 bases clipped from V and 7 bases from J, the junction kept 7 bases outside the gene matches. The CDR3 totals 15 residues. In germline, CDR1 is LNHDA, CDR2 SQIVND (reference sequence). CDR3 sequence reads: CASSKRQGAGQPQHF. CDR3 DNA: TGTGCCAGTAGTAAAAGACAGGGGGCCGGGCAGCCCCAGCATTTT.

The rearrangement uses TRBV30 and TRBJ2-7, with D unresolved. Germline V lookup: CDR1 GTSNPN, CDR2 SVGIG (reference sequence). V shed 0 bases and J shed 2 bases, with 8 bases lying between them. This CDR3 is 13 amino acids long. CDR3 DNA: TGTGCCTGGAGTGTAGGTAAGACCTACGAGCAGTACTTC. It translates to CAWSVGKTYEQYF. The full variable domain, with the rest looked up from reference TRBV30 and TRBJ2-7, is SQTIHQWPATLVQPVGSPLSLECTVEGTSNPNLYWYRQAAGRGLQLLFYSVGIGQISSEVPQNLSASRPQDRQFILSSKKLLLSDSGFYLCAWSVGKTYEQYFGPGTRLTVT.

This clonotype was found many times. This CDR3 is CASSEMRAWGYTF. For the CDR3, the DNA is TGTGCCAGCAGTGAAATGAGGGCTTGGGGCTACACCTTC. V usage is TRBV6-1 and J usage is TRBJ1-2; D is unresolved. V lost 2 bases, J lost 8 bases, and 12 bases lay in between. This CDR3 region has 13 residues. Germline V CDR1 and CDR2: MNHNS, SASEGT.